Below are 15 T cell receptor beta chains sequenced from a single sample in a study of early T cells in non-severe SARS-CoV-2 infection. Via MiXCR, TCRdb re-called the 5' RACE reads, giving one row per CDR3 protein. Of about 60,000 distinct CDR3 sequences listed, about 10% were seen once; the top ten hold over 8.5%. The sample was whole blood. Every receptor here comes from an adult who was a healthcare worker with PCR-confirmed SARS-CoV-2 infection or an uninfected control (not recorded which).

This clonotype was seen ten or more times. V is TRBV6-2 or TRBV6-3 and J is TRBJ2-7, with TRBD2 matching over 7 bases. Losses at the gene ends were 4 bases for V and 8 bases for J; bases not matched to a gene: 5. Germline V gene lookup returns CDR1 MNHEY and CDR2 SVGEGT. This CDR3 comprises 12 residues. CDR3 sequence: CASSWDYRKQYF. The CDR3 region has the DNA TGTGCCAGCAGTTGGGACTACCGAAAGCAGTACTTC.

This sequence joins TRBV29-1 and TRBJ1-1; TRBD1 might be the D (5 bases). The CDR3 is 13 amino acids. CDR1 is SQVTM and CDR2 is ANQGSEA in the germline V gene. Trimming took 2 bases from V and 6 from J, leaving 13 bases between them. The CDR3 nucleotides are TGCAGCGTTGAATCAGGGTATGTCTCTGAAGCTTTCTTT. It yields the protein CSVESGYVSEAFF.

This chain links TRBV30 with TRBJ2-2; 7 nucleotides align to TRBD1. Trimming at V came to 2 bases and at J to 6 bases, leaving 9 bases not matched to a gene. Germline CDR1 GTSNPN, CDR2 SVGIG (reference sequence). This CDR3 region has 15 residues. Here the CDR3 DNA reads TGTGCCTGGAGTCCCGAACAGGGGTACGCCGGGGAGCTGTTTTTT. As protein: CAWSPEQGYAGELFF.

This clonotype was picked up many times. V usage is TRBV12-3 or TRBV12-4 and J usage is TRBJ2-2, with TRBD2 matching over 10 bases. J was trimmed by 5 bases and V by 8 bases; bases with no gene match: 2. There are 13 residues in the CDR3. CDR3 sequence (DNA): TGTGCCAGCTTACTAGCGGGAACCGGGGAGCTGTTTTTT. This sequence encodes CASLLAGTGELFF.

A note on this clonotype: This clone may be a read error of a much larger clone one base away. CDR3 in DNA: TGTGCCAGCAGCTTAGGTCTGGCGGGAGCTAATGATGAGCAGTTCTTC. It yields the protein CASSLGLAGANDEQFF. The chain carries TRBV7-9 and TRBJ2-1; 7 bases match TRBD2. Germline lookup yields CDR1 SEHNR and CDR2 FQNEAQ (reference sequence). This CDR3 contains 16 residues. After removal of 1 base from V and 8 bases from J, the junction contained 11 bases not matched to a gene.

This clonotype has ten or more counts. The chain recombines TRBV19 with TRBJ1-2, with no clear D. The ends were cut back, 0 bases at V and 3 bases at J, with 8 bases in the middle. In germline, CDR1 is LNHDA, CDR2 SQIVND (reference sequence). The CDR3 has 14 amino acids. For the CDR3, the DNA is TGTGCCAGTAGTATAGATCAGGCCTACTATGGCTACACCTTC. Translation: CASSIDQAYYGYTF. Drawing the rest from reference TRBV19 and TRBJ1-2, the complete variable domain is DGGITQSPKYLFRKEGQNVTLSCEQNLNHDAMYWYRQDPGQGLRLIYYSQIVNDFQKGDIAEGYSVSREKKESFPLTVTSAQKNPTAFYLCASSIDQAYYGYTFGSGTRLTVV.

This clonotype was recorded at least ten times. Given the absence of the conserved phenylalanine or tryptophan at the CDR3 end, a read error is likely. Because the CDR3's place on the DNA is in doubt, the DNA is left out and the CDR3 is given as listed by TCRdb. The CDR3 is CSVTGTTGNS. The rearrangement joins TRBV29-1 to TRBJ2-1; the D call of TRBD1 is as the table states it, not checked on the DNA. CDR1 is SQVTM and CDR2 is ANQGSEA in the germline V gene. The CDR3 adds up to 10 amino acids, both ends counted.

This clonotype was picked up many times. The chain uses TRBV10-3 and TRBJ1-2, with no clear D. Germline CDR1 ENHRY, CDR2 SYGVKD. There are 16 residues in the CDR3. Between the trimmed V and J ends, which lost 0 bases and 2 bases, there was a span of 13 bases. The CDR3 is CAISESSGESNYGYTF. The DNA of the CDR3 is TGTGCCATCAGTGAGTCGAGCGGGGAAAGCAACTATGGCTACACCTTC.

This clonotype occurred many times. This chain connects TRBV10-3 to TRBJ2-4; TRBD1 agrees at 7 bases. The CDR3 is 13 amino acids. Germline V gene data show CDR1 as ENHRY and CDR2 as SYGVKD. V shed 6 bases and J 4 bases; nucleotides not matched to a gene: 3. The CDR3 region is CAISGTDKNIQYF. CDR3 DNA: TGTGCCATCAGCGGGACAGATAAAAACATTCAGTACTTC.

This clonotype was counted at least ten times. The CDR3 is CASRHRDIMNTEAFF. In DNA form, the CDR3 reads TGCGCCAGCAGACACAGGGATATTATGAACACTGAAGCTTTCTTT. The chain couples TRBV4-1 to TRBJ1-1, with a weak D call TRBD1 (6 bases). Trimming stripped 6 bases from V and 0 bases from J, with 14 bases between. Germline-derived CDR1 and CDR2 are MGHRA and YSYEKL. CDR3 size: 15 residues.

This clonotype occurred many times. The V and J genes are TRBV4-1 and TRBJ2-2; 10 bases line up with TRBD2. Germline V CDR1 and CDR2: MGHRA, YSYEKL. With 2 bases clipped from V and 6 bases from J, the junction kept 9 bases outside the gene matches. The CDR3 length is 17 residues. As DNA, the CDR3 is TGCGCCAGCAGCCAACGTCCTAGCGGGAGAGGCGCCGGGGAGCTGTTTTTT. Its translation is CASSQRPSGRGAGELFF.

In its sample, this clonotype was seen a few times. The chain couples TRBV19 to TRBJ2-7; D call uncertain. Germline values: CDR1 LNHDA, CDR2 SQIVND (reference sequence). Trimming stripped 2 bases from V and 5 bases from J, with 4 bases between. The CDR3 has 11 amino acids. The CDR3 region has the DNA TGTGCCAGTAGTATATACGACGAGCAGTACTTC. Its protein is CASSIYDEQYF.

The rearrangement uses TRBV12-3 or TRBV12-4 and TRBJ2-3; 11 nucleotides agree with TRBD1. With V trimmed by 5 bases and J by 6 bases, 7 bases remained unmatched. There are 15 residues in the CDR3. As DNA, the CDR3 is TGTGCCAGCAGTGCCGGACAGGGGGCTAGGGATACGCAGTATTTT. Protein product: CASSAGQGARDTQYF.

This clonotype was seen more than once but under ten times. V usage is TRBV12-3 or TRBV12-4 and J usage is TRBJ1-2; 7 nucleotides line up with TRBD1. CDR3 length: 13 residues. Trimming at V came to 5 bases and at J to 7 bases, leaving 7 bases not matched to a gene. This CDR3 is CASSGQDPTGYTF. The DNA for the CDR3 is TGTGCCAGCAGTGGACAGGACCCTACTGGCTACACCTTC.

This clonotype was recorded many times. The rearrangement uses TRBV7-9 and TRBJ2-3, with D possibly TRBD2 on 5 matching bases. The CDR3 is 15 amino acids. Trimming left V 6 bases short and J 1 base short, with 14 bases between. Germline V gene lookup returns CDR1 SEHNR and CDR2 FQNEAQ (reference sequence). The CDR3 protein is CASRLREWGTDTQYF. The CDR3 bases are TGTGCCAGCAGACTTAGGGAGTGGGGCACAGATACGCAGTATTTT.